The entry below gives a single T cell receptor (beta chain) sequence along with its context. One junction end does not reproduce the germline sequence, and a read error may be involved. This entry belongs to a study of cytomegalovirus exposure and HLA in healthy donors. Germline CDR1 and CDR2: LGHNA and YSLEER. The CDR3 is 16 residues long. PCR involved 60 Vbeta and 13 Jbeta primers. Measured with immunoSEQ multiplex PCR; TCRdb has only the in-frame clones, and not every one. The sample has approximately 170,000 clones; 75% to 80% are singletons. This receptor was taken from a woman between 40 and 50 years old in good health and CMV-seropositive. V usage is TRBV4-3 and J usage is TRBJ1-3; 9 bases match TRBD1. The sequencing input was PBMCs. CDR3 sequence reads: CASSQFVGQGPDSLRF. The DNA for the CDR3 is TGCGCCAGCAGCCAATTCGTAGGACAGGGGCCAGACTCTTTGAGATTT.